These T cell receptor beta chains were read from a single sample in a study of blood T cell repertoires in COVID-19. Generated by immunoSEQ multiplex PCR, the TCRdb table keeps only in-frame clones and is missing some. The data show about 350,000 clones, 91% seen once. The sequencing input was peripheral blood. The source is a woman between 18 and 29 years old who had recovered from COVID-19. The CDR3 runs from the conserved cysteine through the conserved F or W. The D gene is left open where the match is weak. A row's size may be missing; if present it is once, few, many or a size class.

clone size,D gene,J gene,V gene,CDR3 DNA,CDR3 protein
NA,NA,TRBJ1-4,TRBV9,TGTGCCAGCAGCGTAGGTAACAGTGAAAAACTGTTTTTT,CASSVGNSEKLFF
NA,TRBD1,TRBJ2-2,TRBV5-1,TGCGCCAGCAGCTTGGCTACAGGGGTAGGCGGGGAGCTGTTTTTT,CASSLATGVGGELFF
NA,NA,TRBJ1-2,TRBV30,TGTGCCTGGACCCCTGACTATGGCTACACCTTC,CAWTPDYGYTF
NA,TRBD1,TRBJ1-2,TRBV7-2,TGTGCCAGCAGCCCGCGGGCACCAGGGGGCGCAGACTATGGCTACACCTTC,CASSPRAPGGADYGYTF
NA,TRBD2,TRBJ2-1,TRBV7-6,TGTGCCAGCAGCGCTGGACTAGCGCCCTTAAATGAGCAGTTCTTC,CASSAGLAPLNEQFF
NA,NA,TRBJ1-1,TRBV9,TGTGCCAGCAGCGTAGAGCCCACCGGCGGGACTGAAGCTTTCTTT,CASSVEPTGGTEAFF
NA,TRBD2,TRBJ2-1,TRBV7-7,TGTGCCAGCAGCTTATCCCTAGACGGGAGGAGAAAGTTCTTC,CASSLSLDGRRKFF
NA,NA,TRBJ1-1,TRBV21-1,TGTGCCAGCAGCACTTGGACAGGAGTCGCCGGCACTGAAGCTTTCTTT,CASSTWTGVAGTEAFF
NA,TRBD1,TRBJ1-2,TRBV9,TGTGCCAGCAGCGGGCGGACAGGGGGCAGTTATGGCTACACCTTC,CASSGRTGGSYGYTF
NA,NA,TRBJ2-1,TRBV29-1,TGCAGCCACCTAGCTGCCTCCTACAATGAGCAGTTCTTC,CSHLAASYNEQFF
once,NA,TRBJ2-1,TRBV7-8,TGTGCCAGCAGCCCAGCGGACTCCGCCAATGAGCAGTTCTTC,CASSPADSANEQFF
NA,NA,TRBJ1-5,TRBV7-6,TGTGCCAGCAGCTTAGTCGGTCAGGGCAATCAGCCCCAGCATTTT,CASSLVGQGNQPQHF
NA,TRBD1,TRBJ2-3,TRBV24-1,TGTGCCACCAGTGATTTGGGACAGGTGGGAGTCGATACGCAGTATTTT,CATSDLGQVGVDTQYF
NA,NA,TRBJ1-2,TRBV4-2,TGTGCCAGCTCAGAGAATAGCGACCGAAATGGCTACACCTTC,CASSENSDRNGYTF
NA,NA,TRBJ2-1,TRBV24-1,TGTGCCACCAGTGATCCATCCGGGGCGGGGCTCTACAATGAGCAGTTCTTC,CATSDPSGAGLYNEQFF
once,NA,TRBJ1-4,TRBV19,TGTGCCAGTAGTATCTGGACAGCTACTAATGAAAAACTGTTTTTT,CASSIWTATNEKLFF
NA,NA,TRBJ1-4,TRBV27,TGTGCCAGCAGTCCCTCGGCGGGCTACATTGAAAAACTGTTTTTT,CASSPSAGYIEKLFF
NA,TRBD2,TRBJ2-1,TRBV2,TGTGCCAGCAGTTCAGGACTAGCGAACAATGAGCAGTTCTTC,CASSSGLANNEQFF
few,NA,TRBJ1-1,TRBV5-4,TGTGCCAGCAGCGACCGGGCCTCGGGGACTGAAGCTTTCTTT,CASSDRASGTEAFF
few,NA,TRBJ1-3,TRBV19,TGTGCCAGTAGAAGCCCCACTCGTACTACTGGAAACACCATATATTTT,CASRSPTRTTGNTIYF
once,TRBD1,TRBJ2-1,TRBV12-5,TGTGCTAGTGGGGACTTCTGGACAGGGTTAGGCCGATCGAACAATGAGCAGTTCTTC,CASGDFWTGLGRSNNEQFF
NA,NA,TRBJ1-1,TRBV11-2,TGTGCCAGCAGGAGGGACACCAGCGAAGCTTTCTTT,CASRRDTSEAFF
few,TRBD2,TRBJ2-1,TRBV9,TGTGCCAGCAGCGCCCGGACTAGCGGGAGGGACAATGAGCAGTTCTTC,CASSARTSGRDNEQFF
NA,NA,TRBJ2-5,TRBV11-3,TGTGCCAGCAGCTTACTAGCGAACAATCAAGAGACCCAGTACTTC,CASSLLANNQETQYF
NA,NA,TRBJ1-3,TRBV7-8,TGTGCCAGCAGCCTGGGGGCCAGGGGCGCTCTGAGTGGAAACACCATATATTTT,CASSLGARGALSGNTIYF